The rows below give T cell receptor beta chains drawn from one sample of a study of CD8+CD57+ T cells in acquired aplastic anemia. Each CDR3 protein is one row after TCRdb ran MiXCR on the reads. The table has 120,000 or so distinct CDR3 sequences, 55% to 70% seen once. Sequenced input: sorted CD4+, CD8+, or CD8+CD57+ T cells (not recorded which) from PBMCs. These receptors were collected from a human donor with aplastic anemia. The CDR3 runs from the conserved cysteine through the conserved F or W. The order of the fields is J gene, clone size, V gene, D gene, CDR3 protein, CDR3 DNA. The D gene is left open where the match is weak. For some rows the clone size is stated as once, few or many, or as a class when expanded; others skip it.

>TRBJ2-5|few|TRBV7-9|NA
CASSLGGRETQYF
TGTGCCAGCAGCTTAGGGGGCCGGGAGACCCAGTACTTC
>TRBJ2-5|NA|TRBV5-1|TRBD2
CASSLVGGGTETQYF
TGCGCCAGCAGCTTGGTCGGCGGGGGGACGGAGACCCAGTACTTC
>TRBJ1-1|once|TRBV11-2|NA
CASSFIWTLGPYQNTEAFF
TGTGCCAGCAGCTTTATATGGACCTTAGGCCCGTACCAGAACACTGAAGCTTTCTTT
>TRBJ2-1|NA|TRBV12-3/TRBV12-4|TRBD2
CASSLLAGGLGEQFF
TGTGCCAGCAGTCTACTAGCGGGGGGGCTTGGTGAGCAGTTCTTC
>TRBJ2-7|NA|TRBV20-1|NA
CSARSREYEQYF
TGCAGTGCTAGAAGTCGGGAGTACGAGCAGTACTTC
>TRBJ1-2|NA|TRBV24-1|NA
CATSESDYYGYTF
TGTGCCACCAGTGAATCAGATTACTATGGCTACACCTTC
>TRBJ2-7|few|TRBV2|NA
CASGRWVDEQYF
TGTGCCAGCGGGAGGTGGGTCGACGAGCAGTACTTC
>TRBJ2-5|NA|TRBV29-1|NA
CSVQWQAYQETQYF
TGCAGCGTTCAATGGCAGGCCTACCAAGAGACCCAGTACTTC
>TRBJ1-4|NA|TRBV28|TRBD1
CASSYRGADEKLFF
TGTGCCAGCAGTTACAGGGGGGCGGATGAAAAACTGTTTTTT
>TRBJ2-7|few|TRBV19|NA
CASSIGAARGYEQYF
TGTGCCAGTAGTATCGGAGCCGCCAGGGGCTACGAGCAGTACTTC
>TRBJ1-3|NA|TRBV19|TRBD1
CASSIAGTVSGNTIYF
TGTGCCAGTAGTATCGCCGGGACAGTTTCTGGAAACACCATATATTTT
>TRBJ2-7|NA|TRBV5-1|NA
CASSLDPPGGTSYEQYF
TGCGCCAGCAGCTTGGACCCCCCCGGCGGGACATCCTACGAGCAGTACTTC
>TRBJ1-2|many|TRBV7-9|NA
CASSQTQMLYGYTF
TGTGCCAGCAGCCAAACCCAGATGCTCTATGGCTACACCTTC
>TRBJ2-7|few|TRBV2|NA
CASRAPGGYEQYF
TGTGCCAGCAGAGCCCCGGGCGGCTACGAGCAGTACTTC
>TRBJ2-7|NA|TRBV6-1|TRBD1
CASSPRGQSREQYF
TGTGCCAGCAGCCCCAGGGGGCAGAGTAGGGAGCAGTACTTC
>TRBJ2-1|NA|TRBV15|NA
CATSRILRGKDPNEQFF
TGTGCCACCAGCAGAATACTCAGAGGGAAGGACCCCAATGAGCAGTTCTTC
>TRBJ1-1|NA|TRBV7-2|NA
CASSLNGVQGRTEAFF
TGTGCCAGCAGCTTAAATGGGGTGCAGGGGCGCACTGAAGCTTTCTTT
>TRBJ2-5|few|TRBV24-1|NA
CATRRGLYQETQYF
TGTGCCACCCGTCGGGGTTTATATCAAGAGACCCAGTACTTC
>TRBJ1-1|NA|TRBV11-3|NA
CASSEDRLKNTEAFF
TGTGCCAGCAGCGAAGACAGGCTAAAGAACACTGAAGCTTTCTTT
>TRBJ2-5|few|TRBV20-1|NA
CSANRQGTETQYF
TGCAGTGCTAATAGACAAGGGACAGAGACCCAGTACTTC
>TRBJ2-7|NA|TRBV25-1|TRBD1
CASSDVDRVLRQYF
TGTGCCAGCAGTGATGTGGACAGGGTCCTGAGGCAGTACTTC
>TRBJ2-7|many|TRBV20-1|TRBD2
CSAYLSGTSGPLPSYEQYF
TGCAGTGCTTATCTCTCCGGGACTAGCGGACCCCTCCCCTCCTACGAGCAGTACTTC
>TRBJ2-1|few|TRBV25-1|NA
CASSGPGFEQFF
TGTGCCAGCAGTGGCCCAGGGTTTGAGCAGTTCTTC
>TRBJ2-3|few|TRBV7-9|NA
CASSLSVTQYF
TGTGCCAGCAGCTTGTCGGTGACGCAGTATTTT
>TRBJ2-7|NA|TRBV19|TRBD1
CASSTGQGDYEQYF
TGTGCCAGTAGTACGGGACAGGGGGACTACGAGCAGTACTTC
>TRBJ2-3|NA|TRBV24-1|TRBD1
CATSVEGQGTDTQYF
TGTGCCACCAGTGTTGAGGGACAGGGCACAGATACGCAGTATTTT
>TRBJ2-7|many|TRBV6-4|TRBD1
CASSPGTGPYEQYF
TGTGCCAGCAGTCCCGGGACAGGCCCCTACGAGCAGTACTTC
>TRBJ1-2|NA|TRBV19|NA
CASSGGRLGDYGYTF
TGTGCCAGTAGTGGAGGACGGCTAGGAGACTATGGCTACACCTTC
>TRBJ1-5|NA|TRBV2|NA
CASKAGEGQPQHF
TGTGCCAGCAAGGCAGGGGAAGGTCAGCCCCAGCATTTT
>TRBJ1-2|NA|TRBV7-6|TRBD1
CASSGDRFYGYTF
TGTGCCAGCAGCGGGGACAGATTCTATGGCTACACCTTC
>TRBJ2-1|NA|TRBV7-6|NA
CASSPSWRNNEQFF
TGTGCCAGCAGCCCGAGTTGGCGGAACAATGAGCAGTTCTTC
>TRBJ1-1|many|TRBV4-1|NA
CASSQAVNTEAFF
TGCGCCAGCAGCCAAGCAGTCAACACTGAAGCTTTCTTT
>TRBJ1-5|NA|TRBV2|NA
CASIRDTGRNQPQHF
TGTGCCAGCATTCGGGACACCGGACGCAATCAGCCCCAGCATTTT
>TRBJ2-7|NA|TRBV10-3|TRBD1
CAISETPGQATEQYF
TGTGCCATCAGTGAGACACCGGGACAGGCCACCGAGCAGTACTTC
>TRBJ2-2|many|TRBV20-1|TRBD1
CSARPDRGLSGELFF
TGCAGTGCTAGACCAGACAGGGGGCTAAGTGGGGAGCTGTTTTTT
>TRBJ2-7|NA|TRBV20-1|NA
CSARVYSYEQYF
TGCAGTGCTAGAGTGTACAGCTACGAGCAGTACTTC
>TRBJ2-1|NA|TRBV15|NA
CATSRDQGAEQFF
TGTGCCACCAGCAGAGATCAAGGGGCCGAGCAGTTCTTC
>TRBJ2-7|NA|TRBV11-1|NA
CASSLDGTGRSYEQYF
TGTGCCAGCAGCTTAGACGGTACAGGGCGATCCTACGAGCAGTACTTC
>TRBJ1-1|NA|TRBV13|NA
CASSSPQGGMNIEALF
TGTGCCAGCAGCTCCCCCCAGGGCGGGATGAACATTGAAGCTCTCTTT
>TRBJ2-7|many|TRBV12-3/TRBV12-4|TRBD2
CASSLLGTSGAYEQYF
TGTGCCAGCAGTTTATTGGGGACTAGCGGTGCCTACGAGCAGTACTTC
>TRBJ1-6|few|TRBV24-1|NA
CATGAGKSYNSPLHF
TGTGCCACCGGTGCAGGGAAGTCCTATAATTCACCCCTCCACTTT
>TRBJ2-5|NA|TRBV7-9|TRBD1
CASSFGTGSGETQYF
TGTGCCAGCAGCTTCGGGACAGGGTCTGGAGAGACCCAGTACTTC
>TRBJ2-7|few|TRBV2|TRBD2
CATRGGLYEQYF
TGTGCCACCCGGGGAGGGTTATACGAGCAGTACTTC
>TRBJ2-1|NA|TRBV19|TRBD2
CASSIGAGGPIYNEQFF
TGTGCCAGTAGTATCGGAGCGGGAGGGCCAATTTACAATGAGCAGTTCTTC